This T cell receptor beta chain derives from a study of blood T cell repertoires in COVID-19. As for the study in general: T cells, B-cell-depleted T cells, or PBMCs supplied cDNA or gDNA.

Original data processing: Estimation of nucleated cell counts was performed using reference gene primer amplification. Only in-frame clones appear in the TCRdb table, and some are missing; sequencing was by immunoSEQ multiplex PCR. That table is the source of V, J and clone size, and D and trimming were worked out from the DNA. The sample yields some 320,000 clones, around 90% seen once. The V gene's germline CDR1 is KGHSH and CDR2 LQKENI. V gave up 2 bases and J gave up 2 bases; unmatched junction bases: 2. The CDR3 extends over 15 amino acids. This rearrangement joins TRBV18 to TRBJ2-2, with TRBD1 matching 7 bases. Sequenced sample: PBMCs or T cells enriched from blood (not recorded which). The sequence derives from a man aged 55-75 years who had recovered from COVID-19. Here the CDR3 reads CASSPDRVNTGELFF. For the CDR3, the DNA is TGTGCCAGCTCACCAGACAGGGTAAACACCGGGGAGCTGTTTTTT.